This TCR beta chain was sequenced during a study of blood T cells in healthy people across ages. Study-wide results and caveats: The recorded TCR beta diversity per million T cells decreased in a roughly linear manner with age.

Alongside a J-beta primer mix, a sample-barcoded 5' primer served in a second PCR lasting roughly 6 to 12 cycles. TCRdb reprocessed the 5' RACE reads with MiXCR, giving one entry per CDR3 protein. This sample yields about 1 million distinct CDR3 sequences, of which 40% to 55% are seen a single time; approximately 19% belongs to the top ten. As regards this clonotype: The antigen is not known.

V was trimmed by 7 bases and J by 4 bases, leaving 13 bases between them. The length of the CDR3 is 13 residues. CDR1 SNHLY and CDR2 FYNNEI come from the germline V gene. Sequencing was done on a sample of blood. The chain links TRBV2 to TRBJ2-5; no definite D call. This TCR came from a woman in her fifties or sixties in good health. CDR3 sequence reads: CASNTWGPETQYF. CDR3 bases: TGTGCCAGCAACACCTGGGGTCCAGAGACCCAGTACTTC.